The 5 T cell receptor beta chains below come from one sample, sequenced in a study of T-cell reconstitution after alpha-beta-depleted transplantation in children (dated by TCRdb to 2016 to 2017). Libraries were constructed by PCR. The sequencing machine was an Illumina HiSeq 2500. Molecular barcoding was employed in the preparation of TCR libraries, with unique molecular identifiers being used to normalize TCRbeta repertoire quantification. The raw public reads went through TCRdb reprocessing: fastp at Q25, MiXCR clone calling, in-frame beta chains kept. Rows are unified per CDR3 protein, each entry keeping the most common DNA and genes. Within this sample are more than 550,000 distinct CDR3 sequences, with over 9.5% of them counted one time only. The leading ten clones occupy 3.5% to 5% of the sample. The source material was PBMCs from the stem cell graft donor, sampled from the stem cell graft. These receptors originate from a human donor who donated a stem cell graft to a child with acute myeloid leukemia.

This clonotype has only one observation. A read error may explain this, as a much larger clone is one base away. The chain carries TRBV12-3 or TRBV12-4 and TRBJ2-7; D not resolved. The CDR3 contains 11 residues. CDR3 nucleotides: TGTGCCGGCAGTTTACTGACAGAGCAGTACTTC. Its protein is CAGSLLTEQYF.

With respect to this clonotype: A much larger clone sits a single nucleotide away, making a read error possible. For the CDR3, the DNA is TGTGCCAGCAGTTTATATCGCGGGAGTAACTACAATGGGCAGTTCTTC. This translates into CASSLYRGSNYNGQFF. The genes are TRBV27 and TRBJ2-1, with 7 bases lining up with TRBD2. This CDR3 has 16 residues. CDR1 is MNHEY, CDR2 SMNVEV, per germline (reference sequence).

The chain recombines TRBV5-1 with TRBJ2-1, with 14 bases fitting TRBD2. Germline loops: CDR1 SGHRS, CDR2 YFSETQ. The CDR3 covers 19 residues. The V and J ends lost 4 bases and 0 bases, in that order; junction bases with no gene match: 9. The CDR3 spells CASSATGTSGGSSYNEQFF. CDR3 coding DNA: TGCGCCAGCAGCGCCACCGGGACTAGCGGGGGTAGCTCCTACAATGAGCAGTTCTTC.

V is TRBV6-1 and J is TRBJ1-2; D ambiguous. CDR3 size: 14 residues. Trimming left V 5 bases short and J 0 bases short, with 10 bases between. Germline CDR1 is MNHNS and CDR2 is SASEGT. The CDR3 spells CASSRFGANYGYTF. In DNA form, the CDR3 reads TGTGCCAGCAGTCGGTTTGGGGCTAACTATGGCTACACCTTC.

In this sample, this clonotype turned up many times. The CDR3, as DNA: TGCGCCAGCAGCAATCCCGGGACTAGCGCAGATACGCAGTATTTT. It encodes CASSNPGTSADTQYF. The V call is TRBV5-1, the J call TRBJ2-3, with 10 positions matching TRBD2. Germline trimming cut 4 bases from V and 4 bases from J; bases unmatched to any gene: 6. The CDR3 is made up of 15 amino acids. Germline V gene lookup returns CDR1 SGHRS and CDR2 YFSETQ.